The 13 T cell receptor beta chains below come from one sample, sequenced in a study of spatial heterogeneity in lung cancer. TCRdb itself ran the 5' RACE reads through MiXCR, one entry per CDR3 protein. The table lists 35,000 to 55,000 distinct CDR3 sequences, approximately 22% of them singletons. Specified time point: blood at routine non-recurrence follow-up after resection. The sequenced sample was PBMCs, obtained at follow-up. These receptors were collected from a female donor with early-stage non-small cell lung cancer.

This clonotype appeared a single time. The chain recombines TRBV6-2 or TRBV6-3 with TRBJ2-1; 13 positions agree with TRBD2. This CDR3 region has 14 residues. The germline gives CDR1 MNHEY, CDR2 SVGEGT. V gave up 8 bases and J gave up 9 bases; unmatched junction bases: 7. The DNA for the CDR3 is TGTGCCAGCTGTACTAGCGGGGGGGCACGTGAGCAGTTCTTC. Its protein is CASCTSGGAREQFF.

This clonotype was counted many times. CDR3 amino acids: CSATPLDGYEQYF. In DNA form, the CDR3 reads TGCAGTGCTACCCCCCTTGACGGATACGAGCAGTACTTC. The chain is built from TRBV20-1 and TRBJ2-7; no reliable D call. The CDR3 loop spans 13 amino acids. The germline V gene encodes CDR1 DFQATT and CDR2 SNEGSKA (reference sequence). The V and J ends lost 4 bases and 4 bases respectively, with 14 bases between them.

The chain is built from TRBV29-1 and TRBJ1-2, with 8 bases identical to TRBD1. The germline CDR1 and CDR2 sequences are SQVTM and ANQGSEA. The CDR3 consists of 12 residues. The DNA of the CDR3 is TGCGTTGGGTCAGACAGGGGCTATGGCTACACCTTC. This translates into CVGSDRGYGYTF.

CDR3 coding DNA: TGTGCCAGTAGTATAGTCCGTCCAGCAACTAATGAAAAACTGTTTTTT. This translates into CASSIVRPATNEKLFF. The chain joins TRBV19 to TRBJ1-4, with D unclear. In germline, CDR1 is LNHDA, CDR2 SQIVND (reference sequence). V dropped 1 base and J dropped 0 bases, with 9 bases sitting between them. There are 16 residues in the CDR3.

The V gene is TRBV20-1, the J gene TRBJ1-5, with D possibly TRBD1 on 6 matching bases. The CDR3 has 15 amino acids. In germline, CDR1 is DFQATT, CDR2 SNEGSKA (reference sequence). Trimming stripped 4 bases from V and 3 bases from J, with 16 bases between. The DNA for the CDR3 is TGCAGTGCTAAGCCGGGACACCTTCCCAATCAGCCCCAGCATTTT. It encodes CSAKPGHLPNQPQHF.

This clonotype was seen more than once but under ten times. The chain joins TRBV7-8 to TRBJ1-4; the D is unclear. Trimming removed 7 bases from V and 0 bases from J, with 9 bases in between. Per germline, CDR1 SGHVS and CDR2 FQNEAQ. The CDR3 is 14 residues long. This CDR3 reads CASTRRATNEKLFF. The CDR3 region has the DNA TGTGCCAGCACTCGTAGGGCAACTAATGAAAAACTGTTTTTT.

The table lists this clonotype with a few counts. This chain links TRBV19 with TRBJ1-3; D unclear. Germline CDR1 LNHDA, CDR2 SQIVND (reference sequence). The CDR3 consists of 13 residues. Trimming pared 7 bases from V and 0 bases from J, leaving 7 bases between. The CDR3 sequence is CASTETSGNTIYF. The CDR3, as DNA: TGTGCCAGTACTGAGACCTCTGGAAACACCATATATTTT.

The chain employs TRBV7-3 and TRBJ2-1; possibly TRBD1 for D (5 bases). Germline values: CDR1 SGHTA, CDR2 FQGTGA. The V gene lost 4 bases and the J gene lost 6 bases, with 10 bases spanning the gap. The CDR3 contains 13 residues. The CDR3 sequence is CASSSRQTNEQFF. As DNA, the CDR3 is TGTGCCAGCAGCTCTAGACAGACCAATGAGCAGTTCTTC.

In this sample, this clonotype turned up many times. The rearrangement uses TRBV7-2 and TRBJ2-1; D ambiguous. The CDR3 consists of 19 residues. From germline, CDR1 is SGHTA and CDR2 FQGNSA. V was trimmed by 5 bases and J by 4 bases, leaving 27 bases between them. This chain's CDR3 is CASSPDSADLFGVYNEQFF. CDR3 sequence (DNA): TGTGCCAGCAGCCCCGACTCGGCGGACCTCTTTGGGGTTTACAATGAGCAGTTCTTC.

This clonotype was seen more than once but under ten times. The V gene is TRBV6-6, the J gene TRBJ1-5; maybe TRBD1 (5 bases). CDR1 is MNHNY, CDR2 SVGAGI, per germline (reference sequence). The CDR3 has 14 amino acids. The V and J ends lost 0 bases and 7 bases respectively, with 10 bases between them. CDR3 sequence (DNA): TGTGCCAGCAGTTACTCAGGGGTTGGGCAGCCCCAGCATTTT. Its translation is CASSYSGVGQPQHF.

This clonotype occurred many times. This chain joins TRBV24-1 and TRBJ2-5; D perhaps matches TRBD1 (6 bases). CDR1 is KGHDR and CDR2 is SFDVKD in the germline V gene. CDR3 length: 16 residues. Between the trimmed V and J ends, which lost 2 bases and 4 bases, there was a span of 16 bases. The CDR3 is CATSDSDRFGRETQYF. CDR3 DNA sequence: TGTGCCACCAGTGATTCTGACAGGTTCGGCAGAGAGACCCAGTACTTC.

The rearrangement links TRBV11-2 to TRBJ1-2, with D unclear. The CDR3 extends over 13 amino acids. Germline V CDR1 and CDR2: SGHAT, FQNNGV. Trimming stripped 6 bases from V and 0 bases from J, with 8 bases between. In DNA, the CDR3 is TGTGCCAGCAGTCCTGACCCTAACTATGGCTACACCTTC. Its translation is CASSPDPNYGYTF.

Many counts were recorded for this clonotype. This rearrangement joins TRBV19 to TRBJ1-4, with a weak D call TRBD1 (5 bases). Trimming removed 4 bases at V and 2 bases at J, with 11 bases between. Germline assignment: CDR1 LNHDA and CDR2 SQIVND (reference sequence). The CDR3 has 15 residues. Here the CDR3 DNA reads TGTGCCAGTAGTACGAGGTGGGGGACTAATGAAAAACTGTTTTTT. Encoded protein: CASSTRWGTNEKLFF.